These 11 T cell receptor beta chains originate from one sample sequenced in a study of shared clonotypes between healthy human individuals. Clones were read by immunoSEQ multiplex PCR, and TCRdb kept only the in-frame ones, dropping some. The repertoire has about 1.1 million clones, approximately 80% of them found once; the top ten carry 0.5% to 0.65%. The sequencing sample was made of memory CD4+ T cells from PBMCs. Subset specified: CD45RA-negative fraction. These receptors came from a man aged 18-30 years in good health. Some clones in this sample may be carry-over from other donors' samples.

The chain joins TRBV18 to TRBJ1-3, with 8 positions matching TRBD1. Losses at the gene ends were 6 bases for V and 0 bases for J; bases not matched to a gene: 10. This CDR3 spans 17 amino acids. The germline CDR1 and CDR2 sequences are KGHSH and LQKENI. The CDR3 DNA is TGTGCCAGCTCCTCGGGACAGGAGGTGTTCTCTGGAAACACCATATATTTT. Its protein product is CASSSGQEVFSGNTIYF.

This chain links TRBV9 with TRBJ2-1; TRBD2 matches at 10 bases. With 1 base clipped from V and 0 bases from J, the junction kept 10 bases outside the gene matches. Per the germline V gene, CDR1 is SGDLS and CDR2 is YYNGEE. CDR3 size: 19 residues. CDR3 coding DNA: TGTGCCAGCAGCGTAACGTCTAGCGGGAGCCCAAGCTCCTACAATGAGCAGTTCTTC. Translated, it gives CASSVTSSGSPSSYNEQFF.

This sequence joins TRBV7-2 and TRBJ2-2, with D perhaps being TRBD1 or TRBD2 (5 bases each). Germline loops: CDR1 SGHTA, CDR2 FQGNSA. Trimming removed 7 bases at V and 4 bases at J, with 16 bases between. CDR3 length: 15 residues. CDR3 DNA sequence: TGTGCCAGCATCCCGGGACCCATGAGCACCGGGGAGCTGTTTTTT. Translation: CASIPGPMSTGELFF. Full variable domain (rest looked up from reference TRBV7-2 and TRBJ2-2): GAGVSQSPSNKVTEKGKDVELRCDPISGHTALYWYRQSLGQGLEFLIYFQGNSAPDKSGLPSDRFSAERTGGSVSTLTIQRTQQEDSAVYLCASIPGPMSTGELFFGEGSRLTVL.

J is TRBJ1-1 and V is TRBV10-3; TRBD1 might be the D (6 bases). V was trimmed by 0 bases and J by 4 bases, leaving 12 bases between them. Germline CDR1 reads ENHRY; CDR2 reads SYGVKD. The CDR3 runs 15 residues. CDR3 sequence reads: CAISESGGWATEAFF. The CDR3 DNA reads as TGTGCCATCAGTGAGTCGGGGGGCTGGGCCACTGAAGCTTTCTTT.

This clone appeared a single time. The CDR3 here is CASSEFPGGLQETQYF. Here the CDR3 DNA reads TGTGCCAGCAGTGAATTCCCGGGTGGGTTACAAGAGACCCAGTACTTC. The chain joins TRBV6-1 to TRBJ2-5; no clear D. Germline V gives CDR1 MNHNS, CDR2 SASEGT. CDR3 length: 16 amino acids. V was pared by 2 bases and J by 2 bases, with 15 bases between.

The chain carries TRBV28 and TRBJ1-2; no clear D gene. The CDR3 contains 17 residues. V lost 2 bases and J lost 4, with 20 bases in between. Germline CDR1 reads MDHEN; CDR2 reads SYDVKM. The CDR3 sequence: CASSLTFRESRLYGYTF. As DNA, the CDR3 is TGTGCCAGCAGTTTAACGTTCCGAGAGTCACGCCTCTATGGCTACACCTTC.

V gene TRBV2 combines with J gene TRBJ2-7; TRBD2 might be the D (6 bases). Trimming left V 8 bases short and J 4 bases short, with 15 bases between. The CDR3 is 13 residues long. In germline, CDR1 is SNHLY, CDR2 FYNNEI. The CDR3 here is CASVLSGVYEQYF. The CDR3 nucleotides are TGTGCCAGCGTCCTTTCGGGGGTTTACGAGCAGTACTTC.

CDR3 in amino acids: CASSVLGSAGELFF. The DNA of the CDR3 is TGTGCCAGCAGTGTCCTGGGGTCGGCCGGGGAGCTGTTTTTT. The chain recombines TRBV2 with TRBJ2-2; the D is unclear. The germline V and J ends were trimmed by 4 bases and 6 bases, with 12 bases remaining between them. The germline gives CDR1 SNHLY, CDR2 FYNNEI. The CDR3 runs 14 residues.

The CDR3 loop reads CASSPFGQGNTGELFF. In DNA form, the CDR3 reads TGTGCCAGCTCACCGTTCGGACAGGGGAATACCGGGGAGCTGTTTTTT. V and J are TRBV18 and TRBJ2-2; 9 nucleotides line up with TRBD1. The CDR3 is made up of 16 amino acids. Germline CDR1 is KGHSH and CDR2 is LQKENI. Trimming took 3 bases from V and 5 from J; bases not matched to a gene: 7.

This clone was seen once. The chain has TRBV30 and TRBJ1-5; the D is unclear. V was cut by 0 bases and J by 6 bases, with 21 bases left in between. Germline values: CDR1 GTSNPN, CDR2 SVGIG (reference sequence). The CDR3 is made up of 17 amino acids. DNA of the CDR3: TGTGCCTGGAGTGTAACTCGGTGGTCAGGCGGAGGTCAGCCCCAGCATTTT. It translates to CAWSVTRWSGGGQPQHF.

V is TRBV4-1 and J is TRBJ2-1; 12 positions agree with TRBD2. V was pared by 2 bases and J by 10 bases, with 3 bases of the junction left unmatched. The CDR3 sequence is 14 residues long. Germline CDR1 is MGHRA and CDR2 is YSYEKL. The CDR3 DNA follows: TGCGCCAGCAGCCAACTAGCGGGAGGGCACGAGCAGTTCTTC. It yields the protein CASSQLAGGHEQFF.